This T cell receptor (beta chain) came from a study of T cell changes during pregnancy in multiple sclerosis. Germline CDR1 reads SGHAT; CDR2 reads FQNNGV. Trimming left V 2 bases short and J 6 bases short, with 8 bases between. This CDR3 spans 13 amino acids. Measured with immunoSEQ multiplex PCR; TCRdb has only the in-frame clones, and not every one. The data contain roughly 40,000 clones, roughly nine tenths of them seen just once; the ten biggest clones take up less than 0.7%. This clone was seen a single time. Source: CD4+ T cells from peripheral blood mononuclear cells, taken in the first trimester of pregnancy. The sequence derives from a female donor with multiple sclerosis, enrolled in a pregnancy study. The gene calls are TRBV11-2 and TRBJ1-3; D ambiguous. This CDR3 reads CASSLQVTNTIYF. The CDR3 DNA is TGTGCCAGCAGCTTACAGGTTACAAACACCATATATTTT.